The following is a T cell receptor beta chain sequence with its context. These data come from a study of blood T cell repertoires in COVID-19. On the study more broadly: Sources were T cells, B-cell-depleted T cells, or PBMCs; the material itself was cDNA or gDNA.

The CDR3 runs 14 residues. V was pared by 5 bases and J by 1 base, with 12 bases between. CDR1 is SGHKS, CDR2 YYEKEE, per germline (reference sequence). Under the authors' procedure: Estimation of nucleated cell counts relied on the amplification of reference gene primers. Produced via immunoSEQ multiplex PCR; TCRdb's table is partial and in-frame only. V and J calls and clone size are as listed in that table; D and trimming were resolved from the DNA. The data show some 130,000 clones, more than 80% seen once. J is TRBJ1-1 and V is TRBV5-5, with a possible D match to TRBD1 (5 bases). Source material: peripheral blood. The clonotype comes from a human donor in a cohort sampled during active COVID-19. CDR3 region: CASRAGHPNTEAFF. DNA for the CDR3: TGTGCCAGCAGGGCCGGACACCCGAACACTGAAGCTTTCTTT.